Below, 26 T cell receptor beta chains from the same sample are listed, as sequenced in a study of shared clonotypes between healthy human individuals (dated by TCRdb to 2020 to 2022). The library was generated by the immunoSEQ multiplex PCR assay. The table comes from immuneACCESS by way of TCRdb, which keeps in-frame sequences with V and J called. Part of the clones is missing from these tables; in studies checked, under half for an unresolved V gene and the rest for unknown reasons. This sample holds roughly 2,500,000 clones; roughly 93% were observed only once. The ten biggest clones cover 0.36% of the sample. Input material: naive CD4+ T cells from PBMCs. Interpreted using the paper, the cell subset or site label stands for: CD45RA+ positively selected. These receptors all stem from a young man in good health. Some clones in this sample may be carry-over from other donors' samples.

The gene calls are TRBV6-5 and TRBJ1-2, with 7 bases that match TRBD1. This CDR3 is 13 amino acids long. Trimming cost V 5 bases and J 8 bases; bases outside gene matches: 8. The germline V gene has CDR1 MNHEY and CDR2 SVGAGI. CDR3 region: CASSTGTASGYTF. The CDR3 DNA sequence: TGTGCCAGCAGTACCGGGACAGCGTCGGGCTACACCTTC.

The chain uses TRBV11-3 and TRBJ2-1; 8 positions match TRBD2. The CDR3 runs to 15 residues. CDR1 and CDR2 from the germline V gene are SGHNT and YENEEA. With 5 bases clipped from V and 8 bases from J, the junction kept 11 bases outside the gene matches. Here the CDR3 DNA reads TGTGCCAGCAGCCAGGAAGGACTAGCTGTGGATGAGCAGTTCTTC. Residues: CASSQEGLAVDEQFF.

The chain carries TRBV6-5 and TRBJ1-1, with 8 nucleotides matching TRBD1. Trimming removed 5 bases from V and 6 bases from J; junction bases left unmatched: 5. This CDR3 comprises 13 residues. Germline lookup yields CDR1 MNHEY and CDR2 SVGAGI. CDR3 sequence: CASSRTGGAEAFF. DNA of the CDR3: TGTGCCAGCAGTCGAACAGGGGGGGCTGAAGCTTTCTTT.

The chain employs TRBV28 and TRBJ1-1, with 9 bases matching TRBD1. The CDR3 spans 19 residues. Germline CDR1 MDHEN, CDR2 SYDVKM. Trimming took 6 bases from V and 4 from J; bases not matched to a gene: 21. As DNA, the CDR3 is TGTGCCAGCAGACGCCACAGACGACAGGGGGGGACCGGCGGCACTGAAGCTTTCTTT. Its translation: CASRRHRRQGGTGGTEAFF.

The DNA of the CDR3 is TGTGCCAGTAACGGGGAGTCCTATGGCTACACCTTC. It encodes CASNGESYGYTF. This chain joins TRBV19 and TRBJ1-2; no definite D call. Germline CDR1 is LNHDA and CDR2 is SQIVND (reference sequence). The CDR3 contains 12 residues. Deletions cut 7 bases from V and 4 bases from J, with 10 bases between.

V is TRBV7-2 and J is TRBJ2-2; 9 positions agree with TRBD1. The CDR3 loop spans 16 amino acids. The germline V gene has CDR1 SGHTA and CDR2 FQGNSA. J gave up 4 bases and V 2 bases, and 5 bases lay outside the gene matches. CDR3 coding DNA: TGTGCCAGCAGCTTAATACAGGGGGCCATCACCGGGGAGCTGTTTTTT. Its protein product is CASSLIQGAITGELFF.

This chain joins TRBV5-8 and TRBJ2-7; 8 bases are shared with TRBD2. Losses at the gene ends were 0 bases for V and 3 bases for J; bases not matched to a gene: 2. This CDR3 comprises 14 residues. From germline, CDR1 is SGHTS and CDR2 YDEGEE. The CDR3 loop reads CASSLAAGGYEQYF. In DNA form, the CDR3 reads TGTGCCAGCAGCTTGGCGGCGGGGGGCTACGAGCAGTACTTC.

The chain employs TRBV18 and TRBJ2-1; tentatively, D is TRBD2 (6 bases). In germline, CDR1 is KGHSH, CDR2 LQKENI. Trimming stripped 4 bases from V and 5 bases from J, with 12 bases between. CDR3 length equals 14 residues. DNA for the CDR3: TGTGCCAGCTCACTCCGGGACTTTGACAATGAGCAGTTCTTC. The encoded protein is CASSLRDFDNEQFF.

This clone was observed a few times. The rearrangement links TRBV18 to TRBJ2-3; tentatively, D is TRBD2 (6 bases). V was trimmed by 3 bases and J by 8 bases, leaving 12 bases between them. The CDR3 runs 13 residues. Germline V gene lookup returns CDR1 KGHSH and CDR2 LQKENI. This CDR3 reads CASSPPGLSTQYF. CDR3 bases: TGTGCCAGCTCACCGCCGGGACTCAGTACGCAGTATTTT.

The chain employs TRBV29-1 and TRBJ2-7, with a weak D call TRBD1 (6 bases). This CDR3 has 17 amino acids. CDR1 and CDR2 from the germline V gene are SQVTM and ANQGSEA. In DNA, the CDR3 is TGCATCCGCCAACCGGGACAAGAGATAGTTAGAGTGAACGAGCAGTACTTC. Translation: CIRQPGQEIVRVNEQYF.

This chain links TRBV6-1 with TRBJ1-4; D uncertain. Germline lookup yields CDR1 MNHNS and CDR2 SASEGT. The V gene lost 2 bases and the J gene lost 5 bases, with 9 bases spanning the gap. The CDR3 is made up of 14 amino acids. CDR3 in DNA: TGTGCCAGCAGTGAACAGGATGGCAATGAAAAACTGTTTTTT. Translation: CASSEQDGNEKLFF.

J is TRBJ1-1 and V is TRBV6-5, with 7 bases lining up with TRBD1. V gave up 5 bases and J gave up 1 base; unmatched junction bases: 4. Germline V CDR1 and CDR2: MNHEY, SVGAGI. This CDR3 comprises 14 residues. In nucleotides, the CDR3 is TGTGCCAGCAGTGCCACAGGGGCGAACACTGAAGCTTTCTTT. Residues: CASSATGANTEAFF.

This chain links TRBV15 with TRBJ1-5, with D unclear. Germline V CDR1 and CDR2: LNHNV, YYDKDF (reference sequence). V shed 1 base and J shed 7 bases, with 8 bases lying between them. CDR3 size: 13 residues. CDR3 in DNA: TGTGCCACCAGCAGAGGATGGCAGCAGCCCCAGCATTTT. It encodes CATSRGWQQPQHF.

V usage is TRBV6-1 and J usage is TRBJ2-7; D might be TRBD1 (6 bases). The CDR3 consists of 13 residues. CDR1 MNHNS and CDR2 SASEGT come from the germline V gene. Deletions cut 3 bases from V and 2 bases from J, with 8 bases between. CDR3 in DNA: TGTGCCAGCAGTGACAGGGGTACCTACGAGCAGTACTTC. As protein: CASSDRGTYEQYF.

V gene TRBV6-5 combines with J gene TRBJ1-1; 8 nucleotides line up with TRBD1. Germline CDR1 is MNHEY and CDR2 is SVGAGI. J was trimmed by 3 bases and V by 2 bases; bases with no gene match: 8. The CDR3 consists of 16 residues. CDR3 region: CASSYITGGYDTEAFF. In DNA form, the CDR3 reads TGTGCCAGCAGTTACATTACAGGGGGTTACGACACTGAAGCTTTCTTT.

V usage is TRBV19 and J usage is TRBJ1-1; D is unclear. Trimming took 5 bases from V and 1 from J, leaving 14 bases between them. The CDR3 has 15 residues. Germline V gene lookup returns CDR1 LNHDA and CDR2 SQIVND (reference sequence). The CDR3 sequence: CASSWARTSNTEAFF. CDR3 sequence (DNA): TGTGCCAGTAGTTGGGCCAGAACATCGAACACTGAAGCTTTCTTT.

The gene calls are TRBV18 and TRBJ2-2; perhaps TRBD2 as D (5 bases). Germline CDR1 is KGHSH and CDR2 is LQKENI. V lost 2 bases and J lost 0, with 13 bases in between. The CDR3 is 17 amino acids. CDR3 coding DNA: TGTGCCAGCTCACCAGCCGGGAAAGGTCCGAACACCGGGGAGCTGTTTTTT. Translating gives CASSPAGKGPNTGELFF.

V is TRBV28 and J is TRBJ1-3; D may be TRBD1 (6 bases). Trimming removed 6 bases from V and 0 bases from J, with 18 bases in between. Germline loops: CDR1 MDHEN, CDR2 SYDVKM. CDR3 size: 17 residues. The CDR3 coding sequence is TGTGCCAGCAGCACCTACAGGGTGAGAAGCTCTGGAAACACCATATATTTT. The encoded protein is CASSTYRVRSSGNTIYF.

The rearrangement joins TRBV6-6 to TRBJ2-5; tentative D call: TRBD1 (6 bases). V lost 5 bases and J 2 bases, leaving 12 bases between the germline ends. Germline CDR1 and CDR2: MNHNY and SVGAGI (reference sequence). The CDR3 totals 14 residues. The CDR3 protein is CASSRGGQQETQYF. The CDR3 DNA follows: TGTGCCAGCAGTCGGGGTGGACAGCAAGAGACCCAGTACTTC.

The chain combines TRBV27 with TRBJ2-3; D uncertain. Trimming stripped 4 bases from V and 0 bases from J, with 17 bases between. Looked up from germline, CDR1 is MNHEY and CDR2 is SMNVEV (reference sequence). CDR3 size: 17 residues. The CDR3 DNA is TGTGCCAGCAGTTCGCGACTGGTTACCGCTAGCACAGATACGCAGTATTTT. Protein: CASSSRLVTASTDTQYF.

To note about this clone: Other nucleotide sequences in the sample specify the same CDR3. The V gene is TRBV28, the J gene TRBJ2-3; D uncertain. Germline V gene data show CDR1 as MDHEN and CDR2 as SYDVKM. The CDR3 extends over 11 amino acids. V dropped 7 bases and J dropped 6 bases, with 8 bases sitting between them. The CDR3 DNA reads TGTGCCAGCACCCTCGGTGATACGCAGTATTTT. Amino acid sequence: CASTLGDTQYF.

V gene TRBV29-1 combines with J gene TRBJ1-4, with TRBD1 as a possible D gene (5 bases). Between the trimmed V and J ends, which lost 8 bases and 12 bases, there was a span of 25 bases. The V gene's germline CDR1 is SQVTM and CDR2 ANQGSEA. There are 14 residues in the CDR3. The CDR3, as DNA: TGCAGCATAACTGCGGGACGGCAATACGGTGAACTGTTTTTT. It yields the protein CSITAGRQYGELFF. Combining the CDR3 with reference TRBV29-1 and TRBJ1-4 gives the whole variable domain SAVISQKPSRDICQRGTSLTIQCQVDSQVTMMFWYRQQPGQSLTLIATANQGSEATYESGFVIDKFPISRPNLTFSTLTVSNMSPEDSSIYLCSITAGRQYGELFFGSGTQLSVL.

The V gene is TRBV5-1, the J gene TRBJ2-7; D may be TRBD1 or TRBD2 (6 bases each). The V gene lost 0 bases and the J gene lost 1 base, with 17 bases spanning the gap. Germline CDR1 SGHRS, CDR2 YFSETQ. The CDR3 has 17 amino acids. CDR3 protein: CASSLATGAGRSYEQYF. In DNA, the CDR3 is TGCGCCAGCAGCTTGGCCACGGGGGCGGGTAGGTCCTACGAGCAGTACTTC.

V is TRBV6-5 and J is TRBJ2-2; maybe TRBD2 (7 bases). The CDR3 runs to 15 residues. CDR1 MNHEY and CDR2 SVGAGI come from the germline V gene. V was trimmed by 9 bases and J by 5 bases, leaving 19 bases between them. CDR3 sequence (DNA): TGTGCCAGTAGGGGGTTAGCGGGTTATACCGGGGAGCTGTTTTTT. This codes for CASRGLAGYTGELFF.

V and J are TRBV6-1 and TRBJ1-4; D unclear. The V gene lost 6 bases and the J gene lost 7 bases, with 18 bases spanning the gap. CDR1 and CDR2 (germline): MNHNS, SASEGT. This CDR3 is built from 15 residues. CDR3 sequence reads: CASSERPGLFEKLFF. CDR3 DNA sequence: TGTGCCAGCAGCGAAAGACCCGGGTTGTTTGAAAAACTGTTTTTT.

This chain joins TRBV15 and TRBJ1-4; no reliable D call. Germline CDR1 reads LNHNV; CDR2 reads YYDKDF (reference sequence). The length of the CDR3 is 17 residues. The V end was cut by 0 bases, the J end by 4 bases, with 15 bases between. CDR3: CATSREPRRGRNEKLFF. In DNA, the CDR3 is TGTGCCACCAGCAGAGAGCCCCGACGGGGTCGTAATGAAAAACTGTTTTTT.